Listed here is a single T cell receptor (beta chain). The data stem from a study of blood T cell repertoires in COVID-19. Study context: Both acute and convalescent COVID-19 samples were obtained from the United States, Italy and Spain. PBMCs, B-cell-depleted T cells, or T cells provided the cDNA or gDNA that made up the material.

CDR3 length equals 15 residues. Unmatched junction bases numbered 7, after V lost 5 bases and J lost 1 base. Germline V gene data show CDR1 as SEHNR and CDR2 as FQNEAQ (reference sequence). Original data processing: Amplification of reference gene primers provided the estimated nucleated cell counts. The assay was immunoSEQ multiplex PCR, and TCRdb's table has in-frame clones only and misses some. V and J calls plus clone size are reproduced from that table; the DNA served to infer D and trimming. There are 3,000 to 4,000 clones in the sample; approximately 80% occur only once, and 20% to 25% lies in the top ten.

The origin of this receptor is a human donor in a cohort sampled during active COVID-19. The chain uses TRBV7-9 and TRBJ1-2, with 7 nucleotides matching TRBD1. Sequenced sample: peripheral blood. The CDR3 loop reads CASSEWTGFNYGYTF. In nucleotides, the CDR3 is TGTGCCAGCAGCGAATGGACAGGCTTTAACTATGGCTACACCTTC.